This passage covers 11 T cell receptor beta chains from one sample sequenced in a study of neurological immune-mediated disorders. TCRdb reprocessed the 5' RACE reads with MiXCR, giving one entry per CDR3 protein. The sample comprises roughly 88,000 distinct CDR3 sequences, roughly 3.5% of which are singletons, and approximately 2.9% rests with the top ten. The material sequenced was PBMCs. The receptors derive from a woman aged 45 to 65 with multiple sclerosis.

In its sample, this clonotype was seen many times. The chain joins TRBV20-1 to TRBJ2-7; D is unresolved. V shed 1 base and J shed 3 bases, with 10 bases lying between them. The germline gives CDR1 DFQATT, CDR2 SNEGSKA (reference sequence). The CDR3 has 13 residues. Here the CDR3 reads CSARVERVYEQYF. The DNA for the CDR3 is TGCAGTGCTAGAGTAGAAAGGGTCTACGAGCAGTACTTC.

This clonotype was detected ten times or more. The chain has TRBV29-1 and TRBJ1-5; D uncertain. Germline CDR1 and CDR2: SQVTM and ANQGSEA. The CDR3 runs 13 residues. Between the trimmed V and J ends, which lost 1 base and 4 bases, there was a span of 8 bases. The CDR3 region has the DNA TGCAGCGTTGAAGTTGATCGTAATCAGCCCCAGCATTTT. It specifies CSVEVDRNQPQHF.

This clonotype was picked up many times. CDR3 residues: CASTWAGDGTKQYF. CDR3 DNA: TGTGCCAGCACCTGGGCTGGGGACGGGACAAAGCAGTACTTC. V is TRBV6-2 or TRBV6-3 and J is TRBJ2-7, with D perhaps TRBD1 (6 bases). The CDR3 is made up of 14 amino acids. Trimming cost V 7 bases and J 8 bases, with 21 bases left between them. Germline CDR1 reads MNHEY; CDR2 reads SVGEGT.

This clonotype has only a few counts. A much larger clone lies a single base off, so this may be a read error. This chain joins TRBV9 and TRBJ2-5, with D perhaps TRBD1 or TRBD2 (5 bases each). This CDR3 is built from 15 residues. V shed 0 bases and J shed 2 bases, with 11 bases lying between them. Germline CDR1 and CDR2: SGDLS and YYNGEE. This CDR3 is CASSVGGIEQETQYF. The CDR3, as DNA: TGTGCCAGCAGCGTAGGGGGGATAGAACAAGAGACCCAGTACTTC.

In its sample, this clonotype was seen many times. The rearrangement links TRBV7-9 to TRBJ2-1; D gene ambiguous. V lost 9 bases and J 6 bases, leaving 3 bases between the germline ends. The CDR3 runs 9 residues. The germline V gene encodes CDR1 SEHNR and CDR2 FQNEAQ (reference sequence). This CDR3 is CASTNEQFF. CDR3 sequence (DNA): TGTGCCAGTACCAATGAGCAGTTCTTC.

In this sample, this clonotype turned up many times. This sequence joins TRBV20-1 and TRBJ2-1; 13 nucleotides match TRBD2. Germline V gives CDR1 DFQATT, CDR2 SNEGSKA (reference sequence). The CDR3 length is 17 residues. V shed 6 bases, J shed 3 bases, and the junction held 11 bases outside the gene matches. CDR3 DNA sequence: TGCAGTGCCAACGAAATCGGACTAGCGGGGGACTACAATGAGCAGTTCTTC. Its protein is CSANEIGLAGDYNEQFF.

This clonotype was recorded many times. CDR3 DNA sequence: TGTGCCAGCAGTTCTGAGGGGGACTATGGCTACACCTTC. Its translation is CASSSEGDYGYTF. The chain uses TRBV6-2 or TRBV6-3 and TRBJ1-2; D may be TRBD1 (6 bases). V lost 4 bases to trimming and J lost 3 bases, with 9 bases between them. The CDR3 totals 13 residues. Germline V CDR1 and CDR2: MNHEY, SVGEGT.

This clonotype was picked up many times. The chain combines TRBV7-9 with TRBJ1-4; the D is unclear. In germline, CDR1 is SEHNR, CDR2 FQNEAQ (reference sequence). This CDR3 is built from 17 residues. Between the trimmed V and J ends, which lost 5 bases and 6 bases, there was a span of 22 bases. CDR3 sequence reads: CASSTTREGHIHEKLFF. CDR3 DNA: TGTGCCAGCAGCACAACCCGGGAGGGCCACATCCATGAAAAACTGTTTTTT.

This clonotype appeared many times. The rearrangement links TRBV29-1 to TRBJ2-7; tentative D call: TRBD1 (6 bases). The CDR3 contains 11 residues. Trimming stripped 3 bases from V and 5 bases from J, with 8 bases between. The germline V gene has CDR1 SQVTM and CDR2 ANQGSEA. The CDR3 sequence: CSVDRGDEQYF. The CDR3 DNA reads as TGCAGCGTTGACAGGGGCGACGAGCAGTACTTC.

This clonotype was counted many times. The V call is TRBV9, the J call TRBJ2-5, with D possibly matching TRBD1 (5 bases). Germline CDR1 SGDLS, CDR2 YYNGEE. The CDR3 is 15 amino acids. Trimming took 7 bases from V and 5 from J, leaving 21 bases between them. The DNA of the CDR3 is TGTGCCAGCTCCGCCACCGGCAGGGTCCGGGAGACCCAGTACTTC. Translated: CASSATGRVRETQYF.

A note on this clonotype: The junction and the germline gene differ at one end; a read error may be behind it. This rearrangement joins TRBV6-6 to TRBJ1-5; no clear D gene. The germline V gene encodes CDR1 MNHNY and CDR2 SVGAGI (reference sequence). This CDR3 contains 13 residues. The CDR3 DNA sequence: TGTGCCAGCGGGAGGATGGGCAATAAGACCCAGAATTTT. Translated: CASGRMGNKTQNF.